The clone carrying this T cell receptor (beta chain) was seen a few times. This entry comes from a study of T-cell memory formation after mild COVID-19. One entry per CDR3 protein, called by TCRdb with MiXCR from the 5' RACE reads. The sample holds around 340,000 distinct CDR3 sequences, under 15% seen once. Germline V gene lookup returns CDR1 ENHRY and CDR2 SYGVKD. V shed 8 bases, J shed 2 bases, and the junction held 3 bases outside the gene matches. This CDR3 comprises 13 residues. Material: PBMCs or a T cell subset sorted from them (not recorded which). This receptor was obtained from a man aged 18 to 30 who had mild COVID-19 (a few samples of this study predate the infection). Cell type and time point are not known. The V call is TRBV10-3, the J call TRBJ1-2, with 9 bases lining up with TRBD1. The CDR3 DNA sequence: TGTGCCATCCGCGGACAGGGGAACTATGGCTACACCTTC. Amino acid sequence: CAIRGQGNYGYTF.